This T cell receptor beta chain was sequenced during a study of blood T cells in healthy people across ages. Peripheral blood samples of around 9.3 milliliters were drawn from each donor. After removal of 5 bases from V and 8 bases from J, the junction contained 5 bases not matched to a gene. CDR1 is SQVTM, CDR2 ANQGSEA, per germline. CDR3 length equals 13 residues. Whole-study findings and limits: Diversity estimated from one million T cells was considered an underestimate. Naive T cell percentage showed a strong correlation with TCR beta diversity.

This clonotype was counted a few times. The antigen is unknown. PCR was performed a second time for about 6 to 12 cycles using a sample-barcoded 5' primer and a J-beta primer mix. With 12 random nucleotides, a template-switch adaptor tagged each individual cDNA molecule. TCRdb redid the calling of the 5' RACE reads with MiXCR, one entry per CDR3 protein. The table records approximately 1,700,000 distinct CDR3 sequences, 35% to 50% of them present only once. This receptor was obtained from a human donor in good health. The rearrangement links TRBV29-1 to TRBJ1-6, with 8 bases that match TRBD1. Sequencing input: blood. The CDR3 sequence is CSVSTGGHSPLHF. CDR3 in DNA: TGCAGCGTTTCCACAGGGGGGCATTCACCCCTCCACTTT.